This T cell receptor (beta chain) was sequenced for a study of cytomegalovirus exposure and HLA in healthy donors. Study findings and constraints: In a later analysis, several top co-occurrence clusters appeared linked to parvovirus B19, influenza, CMV and Epstein-Barr virus. Cytomegalovirus association was listed for 164 TCR beta chains.

Notes on this clone: Its antigen is still unknown.

In the PCR, 60 Vbeta and 13 Jbeta primers were used. Sequencing used immunoSEQ multiplex PCR; TCRdb keeps in-frame clones, though not all of them. The data contain roughly 180,000 clones, approximately 80% of them seen just once; the ten biggest clones take up 5% to 6%. This TCR was sampled from a woman under 40 in good health and CMV-seropositive. Sequences were obtained from PBMCs.

DNA for the CDR3: TGTGCCAGTAGTATAGAGGGACTAGCCCCCAATGAGCAGTTCTTC. Translating it yields CASSIEGLAPNEQFF. The gene calls are TRBV19 and TRBJ2-1, with 9 positions matching TRBD2. The CDR3 contains 15 residues. Trimming at V came to 0 bases and at J to 6 bases, leaving 3 bases not matched to a gene. Germline V CDR1 and CDR2: LNHDA, SQIVND (reference sequence).